Included here is one T cell receptor (beta chain) sequence, with context. TCRdb recomputed calls from the 5' RACE reads with MiXCR, one row per CDR3 protein. The data contain 550,000 to 700,000 distinct CDR3 sequences, 17% of them singletons. The sample comes from a study of T-cell memory formation after mild COVID-19. CDR3 size: 12 residues. V shed 6 bases and J 11 bases; nucleotides not matched to a gene: 8. Germline values: CDR1 DFQATT, CDR2 SNEGSKA (reference sequence). Sequencing used PBMCs or a T cell subset sorted from them (not recorded which). The source of this sequence is an adult woman who had mild COVID-19 (a few samples of this study predate the infection). Cell type and time point are not known. The J gene is TRBJ1-1, the V gene TRBV20-1; 11 positions match TRBD1. This CDR3 reads CSADRGPTGAFF. CDR3 DNA sequence: TGCAGTGCGGACAGGGGGCCGACAGGGGCTTTCTTT.